Below, 21 T cell receptor beta chains from the same sample are listed, as sequenced in a study of Ad26.COV2.S vaccination and SARS-CoV-2 variants. Treatment indicated: 19 received Ad26.COV2.S at low or high dose, single or two shots; roughly 5 received placebo; per-sample allocation not given. Sampling was done on day 63 after the first vaccine or placebo injection. Assay used: immunoSEQ multiplex PCR; TCRdb lists only in-frame clones, some missing. Here the sample spans about 400,000 clones, less than 90% being singletons. This sample comprised peripheral blood, obtained in a trial of Ad26.COV2.S vaccine versus placebo. The receptors were gathered from a person aged 18-60 years who received the Ad26.COV2.S COVID-19 vaccine or a placebo.

The chain is built from TRBV3-1 (or the pseudogene TRBV3-2) and TRBJ1-2; no definite D call. The CDR3 totals 16 residues. CDR1 is LGHDT and CDR2 is YNNKEL in the germline V gene (reference sequence). Deletions cut 4 bases from V and 4 bases from J, with 19 bases between. CDR3 region: CASSPLLGPSGYGYTF. CDR3 bases: TGTGCCAGCAGCCCCCTCTTAGGGCCCTCGGGCTATGGCTACACCTTC.

The gene calls are TRBV5-4 and TRBJ1-2; 7 bases fit TRBD1. V dropped 6 bases and J dropped 3; count of bases not matched to a gene: 5. Germline V CDR1 and CDR2: SGHNT, YYREEE (reference sequence). CDR3 length equals 13 residues. The CDR3 spells CASTGGTDYGYTF. The DNA for the CDR3 is TGTGCCAGCACCGGCGGGACAGACTATGGCTACACCTTC.

The V gene is TRBV19, the J gene TRBJ2-5; D is uncertain. Germline V gene data show CDR1 as LNHDA and CDR2 as SQIVND (reference sequence). The V gene lost 3 bases and the J gene lost 5 bases, with 10 bases spanning the gap. The CDR3 spans 13 residues. CDR3: CASSIRVDETQYF. The CDR3 DNA is TGTGCCAGTAGTATTAGGGTAGATGAGACCCAGTACTTC.

The chain carries TRBV7-6 and TRBJ1-4; possible D gene TRBD1, 5 bases. V was clipped by 5 bases and J by 7 bases, with 17 bases between them. The germline V gene encodes CDR1 SGHVS and CDR2 FNYEAQ. The CDR3 length is 15 residues. The chain's CDR3 is CASSRGQGIGEKLFF. For the CDR3, the DNA is TGTGCCAGCAGCCGCGGCCAGGGCATTGGTGAAAAACTGTTTTTT.

The chain links TRBV30 to TRBJ1-1; D is ambiguous. V lost 1 base and J 3 bases, leaving 9 bases between the germline ends. Germline lookup yields CDR1 GTSNPN and CDR2 SVGIG (reference sequence). The CDR3 is 13 residues long. CDR3 DNA sequence: TGTGCCTGGAGTGCCGAGCGGGACACTGAAGCTTTCTTT. It is translated as CAWSAERDTEAFF.

This chain joins TRBV10-3 and TRBJ1-1; the D is unclear. V lost 4 bases and J 0 bases, leaving 9 bases between the germline ends. There are 14 residues in the CDR3. Germline assignment: CDR1 ENHRY and CDR2 SYGVKD. CDR3 residues: CAISGTSMNTEAFF. The CDR3 DNA is TGTGCCATCAGTGGGACCTCAATGAACACTGAAGCTTTCTTT.

The chain combines TRBV4-2 with TRBJ2-7; D is uncertain. Per the germline V gene, CDR1 is LGHNA and CDR2 is YNFKEQ. CDR3 length: 14 residues. V was trimmed by 4 bases and J by 3 bases, leaving 13 bases between them. The CDR3 reads CASSPSGSVYEQYF. The CDR3 coding sequence is TGTGCCAGCAGCCCAAGTGGGTCAGTCTACGAGCAGTACTTC.

The V call is TRBV27, the J call TRBJ1-6; D gene uncertain. The V gene lost 3 bases and the J gene lost 5 bases, with 14 bases spanning the gap. This CDR3 comprises 16 residues. Germline CDR1 and CDR2: MNHEY and SMNVEV (reference sequence). CDR3 residues: CASSFGSSLDNSPLHF. As DNA, the CDR3 is TGTGCCAGCAGTTTTGGATCTTCCCTCGATAATTCACCCCTCCACTTT.

This chain links TRBV10-3 with TRBJ1-2, with no clear D. The length of the CDR3 is 12 residues. The germline V gene encodes CDR1 ENHRY and CDR2 SYGVKD. The ends were cut back, 3 bases at V and 6 bases at J, with 8 bases in the middle. The CDR3 DNA reads as TGTGCCATCAGTGAAGGGCGGGATGGCTACACCTTC. Translated, it gives CAISEGRDGYTF.

This chain connects TRBV19 to TRBJ1-1, with D uncertain. Germline values: CDR1 LNHDA, CDR2 SQIVND (reference sequence). The CDR3 sequence is 15 residues long. Trimming pared 3 bases from V and 1 base from J, leaving 12 bases between. CDR3 in DNA: TGTGCCAGTAGTATCGGTACAGCCCCGAACACTGAAGCTTTCTTT. Protein product: CASSIGTAPNTEAFF.

The chain's CDR3 is CASSHITGTEQYF. In DNA, the CDR3 is TGTGCCAGCAGCCATATCACCGGGACCGAGCAGTACTTC. The rearrangement links TRBV3-1 (or the pseudogene TRBV3-2) to TRBJ2-7, with D tentatively TRBD1 or TRBD2 (5 bases each). Between the trimmed V and J ends, which lost 3 bases and 6 bases, there was a span of 12 bases. In germline, CDR1 is LGHDT, CDR2 YNNKEL (reference sequence). The CDR3 has 13 residues.

The V and J genes are TRBV20-1 and TRBJ2-5; possible D gene TRBD2, 6 bases. Germline V gene lookup returns CDR1 DFQATT and CDR2 SNEGSKA (reference sequence). The CDR3 extends over 13 amino acids. Trimming removed 3 bases at V and 4 bases at J, with 12 bases between. The CDR3 reads CSASLGGSETQYF. CDR3 in DNA: TGCAGTGCTAGTTTGGGGGGTTCAGAGACCCAGTACTTC.

The chain joins TRBV28 to TRBJ1-3; D gene unclear. The CDR3 runs to 20 residues. V was trimmed by 5 bases and J by 0 bases, leaving 26 bases between them. CDR1 is MDHEN, CDR2 SYDVKM, per germline. The CDR3 DNA follows: TGTGCCAGCAGTATCCGGACCCTGGGCCGGCTCAGAATCTCTGGAAACACCATATATTTT. Amino acid sequence: CASSIRTLGRLRISGNTIYF.

V usage is TRBV15 and J usage is TRBJ2-3; D is undetermined. This CDR3 has 18 residues. Trimming took 0 bases from V and 4 from J, leaving 20 bases between them. Germline loops: CDR1 LNHNV, CDR2 YYDKDF (reference sequence). This CDR3 reads CATSRDLVLREVSDTQYF. The CDR3 nucleotides are TGTGCCACCAGCAGAGATTTAGTTTTAAGAGAAGTCTCAGATACGCAGTATTTT.

V usage is TRBV2 and J usage is TRBJ2-7; D is uncertain. Per germline, CDR1 SNHLY and CDR2 FYNNEI. The CDR3 is 16 residues long. The ends were cut back, 6 bases at V and 6 bases at J, with 24 bases in the middle. The chain's CDR3 is CASRGGEVTLRFEQYF. CDR3 sequence (DNA): TGTGCCAGCAGAGGTGGAGAGGTGACTTTACGTTTCGAGCAGTACTTC.

The genes are TRBV18 and TRBJ1-1, with D tentatively TRBD1 (6 bases). Trimming took 0 bases from V and 0 from J, leaving 11 bases between them. Germline CDR1 and CDR2: KGHSH and LQKENI. The CDR3 is made up of 16 amino acids. The CDR3 reads CASSPPSTGMNTEAFF. For the CDR3, the DNA is TGTGCCAGCTCACCACCCTCCACAGGGATGAACACTGAAGCTTTCTTT.

This clone has a single count. This chain connects TRBV19 to TRBJ1-6, with 7 nucleotides matching TRBD1. The trim removed 6 bases at V and 2 bases at J, leaving 10 bases unmatched. CDR3 length: 17 residues. Germline V lookup: CDR1 LNHDA, CDR2 SQIVND (reference sequence). CDR3 region: CASSAEQGFTYNSPLHF. The CDR3 DNA follows: TGTGCCAGTAGCGCAGAACAGGGGTTCACCTATAATTCACCCCTCCACTTT.

The chain is built from TRBV6-5 and TRBJ2-1; D is uncertain. V lost 2 bases to trimming and J lost 0 bases, with 11 bases between them. Looked up from germline, CDR1 is MNHEY and CDR2 is SVGAGI. This CDR3 comprises 16 residues. This CDR3 reads CASSYGGRSSYNEQFF. The CDR3 DNA follows: TGTGCCAGCAGTTACGGCGGCAGGAGCTCCTACAATGAGCAGTTCTTC.

The rearrangement links TRBV5-5 to TRBJ2-3; D remains ambiguous. CDR3 length: 11 amino acids. With 3 bases removed from V and 9 bases from J, the gap between germline ends came to 8 bases. Germline CDR1 reads SGHKS; CDR2 reads YYEKEE (reference sequence). This CDR3 is CASSYVGTQYF. In DNA, the CDR3 is TGTGCCAGCAGCTATGTCGGGACGCAGTATTTT.

There are many counts of this clone. V and J are TRBV29-1 and TRBJ1-2; 7 bases line up with TRBD1. CDR3 size: 13 residues. The V gene's germline CDR1 is SQVTM and CDR2 ANQGSEA. The V and J ends lost 7 bases and 3 bases, in that order; junction bases with no gene match: 8. CDR3 nucleotides: TGCAGCGCCTCGACAGGGAAGGACTATGGCTACACCTTC. It encodes CSASTGKDYGYTF.

The rearrangement links TRBV29-1 to TRBJ2-7, with D maybe TRBD2 (6 bases). Trimming took 6 bases from V and 6 from J, leaving 12 bases between them. The CDR3 is 11 residues long. Germline V lookup: CDR1 SQVTM, CDR2 ANQGSEA. CDR3 sequence (DNA): TGCAGCGTCTTACAGGAGGGCGAGCAGTACTTC. Translation: CSVLQEGEQYF.